The 19 T cell receptor beta chains below come from one sample, sequenced in a study of T and B cells in COVID-19 patients. Multiplex PCR with BIOMED2 TRB-A/B primer pools amplified TRB rearrangements. TCRdb re-analysed the multiplex PCR reads in MiXCR, keeping a single row per CDR3 protein. In the table there are about 3,300 distinct CDR3 sequences, approximately 28% of which are singletons. Each TRB amplification used roughly 230-550 ng of genomic DNA from blood. Source material: blood. Receptor source: a human donor with active COVID-19. The donor label of this sample is uncertain.

This clonotype is labeled as medium-sized (0.01 to 0.1%). The V call is TRBV15, the J call TRBJ2-1; TRBD1 agrees at 7 bases. This CDR3 spans 19 amino acids. V lost 3 bases and J lost 3; bases outside the gene matches: 17. CDR1 is LNHNV, CDR2 YYDKDF, per germline (reference sequence). CDR3 bases: TGTGCCACCAGCAGCACTATCACCGGGACAGTGACAGACTACAATGAGCAGTTCTTC. Residues: CATSSTITGTVTDYNEQFF.

This clonotype showed up just a few times. The CDR3 loop reads CASSLGPFSYEQYF. The CDR3 DNA sequence: TGTGCCAGCAGCTTAGGGCCCTTCTCCTACGAGCAGTACTTC. The chain uses TRBV7-9 and TRBJ2-7, with no clear D. The CDR3 spans 14 residues. V was cut by 1 base and J by 0 bases, with 7 bases left in between. CDR1 is SEHNR, CDR2 FQNEAQ, per germline (reference sequence). Complete variable domain (other parts from reference TRBV7-9 and TRBJ2-7): DTGVSQNPRHKITKRGQNVTFRCDPISEHNRLYWYRQTLGQGPEFLTYFQNEAQLEKSRLLSDRFSAERPKGSFSTLEIQRTEQGDSAMYLCASSLGPFSYEQYFGPGTRLTVT.

This clonotype is medium-sized within its sample. This CDR3 is CASSLGGLGYEQYF. In DNA, the CDR3 is TGTGCCAGCAGCTTAGGGGGTCTCGGATACGAGCAGTACTTC. This rearrangement joins TRBV13 to TRBJ2-7; D remains ambiguous. V lost 0 bases, J lost 4 bases, and 10 bases lay in between. The CDR3 is made up of 14 amino acids. Germline lookup yields CDR1 PRHDT and CDR2 FYEKMQ (reference sequence).

The rearrangement joins TRBV7-9 to TRBJ1-6, with D uncertain. CDR3 length equals 14 residues. Germline V lookup: CDR1 SEHNR, CDR2 FQNEAQ (reference sequence). Trimming took 7 bases from V and 2 from J, leaving 9 bases between them. The CDR3 DNA reads as TGTGCCAGCACTAAGGGAGCCTATAATTCACCCCTCCACTTT. Residues: CASTKGAYNSPLHF.

The chain has TRBV27 and TRBJ1-1, with a weak D call TRBD1 (6 bases). In germline, CDR1 is MNHEY, CDR2 SMNVEV (reference sequence). Trimming took off 6 bases at V and 2 bases at J, with 13 bases between the two ends. CDR3 length equals 14 residues. The CDR3 is CASSRTAQNTEAFF. For the CDR3, the DNA is TGTGCCAGCAGCCGGACAGCGCAAAACACTGAAGCTTTCTTT.

The chain has TRBV5-6 and TRBJ1-2; 8 nucleotides match TRBD1. The J segment lost 7 bases and the V segment lost 3 bases, leaving 8 bases of the junction unmatched. Germline V gene data show CDR1 as SGHDT and CDR2 as YYEEEE. This CDR3 has 14 residues. CDR3 protein: CASSWGTGISGYTF. DNA for the CDR3: TGTGCCAGCAGCTGGGGGACAGGCATCTCTGGCTACACCTTC. The entire variable domain, with the rest obtained from reference TRBV5-6 and TRBJ1-2, is as follows: DAGVTQSPTHLIKTRGQQVTLRCSPKSGHDTVSWYQQALGQGPQFIFQYYEEEERQRGNFPDRFSGHQFPNYSSELNVNALLLGDSALYLCASSWGTGISGYTFGSGTRLTVV.

This clonotype rates as medium-sized. V and J are TRBV12-3 or TRBV12-4 and TRBJ2-3, with TRBD2 matching 12 bases. After removal of 6 bases from V and 4 bases from J, the junction contained 8 bases not matched to a gene. The CDR3 has 16 residues. Here the CDR3 reads CASSPASGGDSDTQYF. The CDR3 region has the DNA TGTGCCAGCAGCCCGGCTAGCGGGGGGGACTCAGATACGCAGTATTTT.

This chain uses TRBV12-3 or TRBV12-4 with TRBJ2-1; 11 bases line up with TRBD2. This CDR3 has 16 residues. V was pared by 6 bases and J by 2 bases, with 6 bases of the junction left unmatched. CDR3 coding DNA: TGTGCCAGCAGCTCGGGACTAGCGGAGACCTACAATGAGCAGTTCTTC. Translation: CASSSGLAETYNEQFF.

By share of the sample, this clonotype is medium-sized. This sequence joins TRBV19 and TRBJ1-1; 9 nucleotides match TRBD1. CDR3 size: 15 residues. After removal of 4 bases from V and 5 bases from J, the junction contained 8 bases not matched to a gene. The germline gives CDR1 LNHDA, CDR2 SQIVND (reference sequence). The CDR3 DNA follows: TGTGCCAGTAGTAGTATGGGGACAGGGAAGACTGAAGCTTTCTTT. Translation: CASSSMGTGKTEAFF.

This clonotype is classed as medium-sized (0.01 to 0.1%). This chain uses TRBV29-1 with TRBJ1-1; D not certain. The CDR3 has 13 amino acids. The germline V gene encodes CDR1 SQVTM and CDR2 ANQGSEA. V gave up 6 bases and J gave up 3 bases, with 14 bases separating them. The CDR3 sequence is CSVLGVVDTEAFF. CDR3 DNA sequence: TGCAGCGTCCTTGGGGTGGTGGACACTGAAGCTTTCTTT.

By its share, this clonotype is medium-sized. The V call is TRBV19, the J call TRBJ1-5; D gene ambiguous. This CDR3 region has 14 residues. V lost 6 bases, J lost 3 bases, and 12 bases lay in between. CDR1 LNHDA and CDR2 SQIVND come from the germline V gene (reference sequence). CDR3 residues: CASSTGVINQPQHF. CDR3 in DNA: TGTGCCAGTAGCACTGGGGTTATCAATCAGCCCCAGCATTTT.

The chain joins TRBV18 to TRBJ2-3, with 9 bases lining up with TRBD1. The CDR3 consists of 17 residues. With 3 bases clipped from V and 4 bases from J, the junction kept 11 bases outside the gene matches. Germline CDR1 reads KGHSH; CDR2 reads LQKENI. The CDR3 DNA reads TGTGCCAGCTCACCGGGGACAGGGATCGAGAGCTCAGATACGCAGTATTTT. Translated: CASSPGTGIESSDTQYF.

This clonotype was seen a handful of times. The DNA of the CDR3 is TGCAGTGCGGATCGGATCGAAGGCTGGGAGACCCAGTACTTC. Translated: CSADRIEGWETQYF. The rearrangement uses TRBV20-1 and TRBJ2-5, with D uncertain. Germline CDR1 DFQATT, CDR2 SNEGSKA (reference sequence). V lost 6 bases to trimming and J lost 5 bases, with 19 bases between them. The CDR3 totals 14 residues.

This chain uses TRBV7-2 with TRBJ2-7; D is unresolved. Looked up from germline, CDR1 is SGHTA and CDR2 is FQGNSA. V was cut by 0 bases and J by 2 bases, with 5 bases left in between. The CDR3 runs 13 residues. DNA for the CDR3: TGTGCCAGCAGCTTAGCCACTACCTACGAGCAGTACTTC. It encodes CASSLATTYEQYF.

In its sample, this clonotype is medium-sized. The CDR3 nucleotides read TGTGCCAGTAGTATTGGGCGAACTGTAGGCTATGGCTACACCTTC. Translation: CASSIGRTVGYGYTF. The J gene is TRBJ1-2, the V gene TRBV19; no firm D call. Trimming removed 3 bases at V and 4 bases at J, with 15 bases between. Per germline, CDR1 LNHDA and CDR2 SQIVND (reference sequence). The CDR3 loop spans 15 amino acids. Filled out from reference TRBV19 and TRBJ1-2, the complete variable domain reads DGGITQSPKYLFRKEGQNVTLSCEQNLNHDAMYWYRQDPGQGLRLIYYSQIVNDFQKGDIAEGYSVSREKKESFPLTVTSAQKNPTAFYLCASSIGRTVGYGYTFGSGTRLTVV.

The rearrangement uses TRBV29-1 and TRBJ2-7, with 7 bases aligning to TRBD2. Germline V gives CDR1 SQVTM, CDR2 ANQGSEA. The CDR3 has 10 residues. V was clipped by 6 bases and J by 9 bases; unmatched bases: 5. The DNA of the CDR3 is TGCAGCGTGGATGGGGGGGGGCAGTACTTC. Protein: CSVDGGGQYF.

V is TRBV18 and J is TRBJ2-7, with 15 bases aligning to TRBD2. Germline values: CDR1 KGHSH, CDR2 LQKENI. J was trimmed by 4 bases and V by 3 bases; bases with no gene match: 4. The CDR3 has 16 amino acids. This CDR3 is CASSPGLAGGKYEQYF. CDR3 nucleotides: TGTGCCAGCTCACCGGGACTAGCGGGGGGCAAGTACGAGCAGTACTTC. Complete variable domain (other parts from reference TRBV18 and TRBJ2-7): NAGVMQNPRHLVRRRGQEARLRCSPMKGHSHVYWYRQLPEEGLKFMVYLQKENIIDESGMPKERFSAEFPKEGPSILRIQQVVRGDSAAYFCASSPGLAGGKYEQYFGPGTRLTVT.

By share, this clonotype ranks as medium-sized. The CDR3: CASSLVLRRAGAFYEQYF. The CDR3 DNA reads as TGTGCCAGCAGCTTGGTACTGCGTCGGGCAGGGGCTTTCTACGAGCAGTACTTC. This rearrangement joins TRBV5-5 to TRBJ2-7, with D possibly being TRBD1 (6 bases). Germline values: CDR1 SGHKS, CDR2 YYEKEE (reference sequence). V was trimmed by 0 bases and J by 3 bases, leaving 22 bases between them. The CDR3 sequence is 18 residues long.

A single count supports this clonotype. V and J are TRBV6-5 and TRBJ2-3; TRBD2 aligns across 10 bases. The CDR3 length is 17 residues. After removal of 6 bases from V and 5 bases from J, the junction contained 14 bases not matched to a gene. Germline assignment: CDR1 MNHEY and CDR2 SVGAGI. The CDR3 here is CASSLGQSGGAGDTQYF. The CDR3 region has the DNA TGTGCCAGCAGCTTAGGCCAAAGCGGGGGGGCAGGAGATACGCAGTATTTT.